The source of this T cell receptor (beta chain) is a study of T cells in Graves' hyperthyroidism and ophthalmopathy. Amplified TCR beta CDR3 regions derived from RNA transcripts. HTBI primers were the set used in a first-round RT-PCR of the TCR CDR3. Each CDR3 protein gets one entry after TCRdb re-called the multiplex PCR reads with MiXCR. The sample includes more than 300,000 distinct CDR3 sequences, less than 15% of them seen just once. Many counts were recorded for this clonotype. Subjects aged 18 to 65 presented with newly diagnosed hyperthyroidism of less than 2 months' duration. Researchers barred patients who had uncontrolled infection, other autoimmune disease, pregnancy or lactation. It was 8 to 10 ml of fresh peripheral blood that supplied the PBMCs. Sequenced: blood. The receptor was isolated from a woman between 18 and 29 years old with Graves' hyperthyroidism.

CDR3 in DNA: TGTGCCAGCAGCATGACTAGCGGGAGCTATCCCTACGAGCAGTACTTC. The encoded protein is CASSMTSGSYPYEQYF. V usage is TRBV7-2 and J usage is TRBJ2-7; TRBD2 matches 12 bases. This CDR3 spans 16 amino acids. V lost 5 bases, J lost 2 bases, and 7 bases stayed unmatched. Germline V gene sequence: CDR1 SGHTA, CDR2 FQGNSA.